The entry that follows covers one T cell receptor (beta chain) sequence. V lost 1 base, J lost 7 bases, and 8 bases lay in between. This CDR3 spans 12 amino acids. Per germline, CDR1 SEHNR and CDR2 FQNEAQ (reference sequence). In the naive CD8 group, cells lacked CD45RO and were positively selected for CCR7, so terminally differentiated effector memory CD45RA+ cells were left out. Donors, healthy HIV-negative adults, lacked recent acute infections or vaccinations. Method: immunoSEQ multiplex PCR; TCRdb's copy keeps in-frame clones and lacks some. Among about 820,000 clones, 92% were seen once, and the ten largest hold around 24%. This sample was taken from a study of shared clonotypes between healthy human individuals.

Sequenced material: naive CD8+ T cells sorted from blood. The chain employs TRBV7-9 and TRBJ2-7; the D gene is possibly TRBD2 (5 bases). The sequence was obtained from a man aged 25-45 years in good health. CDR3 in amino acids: CASSLGSGEQYF. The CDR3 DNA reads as TGTGCCAGCAGCTTAGGGTCGGGGGAGCAGTACTTC.